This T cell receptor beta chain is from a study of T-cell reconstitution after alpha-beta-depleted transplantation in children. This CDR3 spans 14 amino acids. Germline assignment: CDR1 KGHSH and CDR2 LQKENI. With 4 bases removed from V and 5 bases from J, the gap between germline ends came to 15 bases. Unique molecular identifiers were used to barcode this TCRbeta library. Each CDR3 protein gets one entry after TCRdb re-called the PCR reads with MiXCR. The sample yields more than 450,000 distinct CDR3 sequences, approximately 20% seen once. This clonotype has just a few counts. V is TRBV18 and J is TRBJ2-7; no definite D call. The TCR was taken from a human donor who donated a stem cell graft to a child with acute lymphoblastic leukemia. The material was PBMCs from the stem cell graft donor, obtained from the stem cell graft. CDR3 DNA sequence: TGTGCCAGCTCACTCTATAAGGGAATCCACGAGCAGTACTTC. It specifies CASSLYKGIHEQYF.